The clone carrying this T cell receptor beta chain was observed a few times. What it binds is unknown. The germline CDR1 and CDR2 sequences are SGHAT and FQDESV (reference sequence). The CDR3 spans 16 residues. Trimming took off 2 bases at V and 4 bases at J, with 17 bases between the two ends. These data belong to a study of blood T cells in healthy people across ages. General observations from the study: Per million T cells, the diversity of TCR beta decreased roughly linearly as age advanced. Using unsorted PBMCs precluded a conclusive naive versus antigen-experienced comparison. Fewer expanded clones and more diversity marked long-lived versus aged donors.

There were healthy Caucasian individuals from Russia, aged roughly 6 to 90, serving as donors. A second PCR, run for roughly 7 to 12 cycles, used a sample-barcoded 5' primer plus a J-beta primer mix. TCRdb re-analysed the 5' RACE reads in MiXCR, keeping a single row per CDR3 protein. The table lists 700,000 to 900,000 distinct CDR3 sequences, roughly 50% of them singletons. This TCR came from a man older than 75 in good health. The chain recombines TRBV11-1 with TRBJ2-5; D might be TRBD2 (5 bases). The sample taken for sequencing was blood. For the CDR3, the DNA is TGTGCCAGCAGCTTATGGTCGGGAAAGGACCGAGAGACCCAGTACTTC. This sequence encodes CASSLWSGKDRETQYF.